This T cell receptor (beta chain) was captured by sequencing in a study of T cell changes during pregnancy in multiple sclerosis. Sequencing used immunoSEQ multiplex PCR; TCRdb keeps in-frame clones, though not all of them. The sample comprises about 60,000 clones, roughly 90% of which are singletons, and approximately 2.2% rests with the top ten. The germline gives CDR1 LGHNT, CDR2 FRNRAP. The CDR3 contains 20 residues. The V and J ends lost 0 bases and 5 bases, in that order; junction bases with no gene match: 14. The clonotype comes from a female donor with multiple sclerosis, enrolled in a pregnancy study. V usage is TRBV12-5 and J usage is TRBJ2-1; 12 bases agree with TRBD2. The sample consisted of peripheral blood, taken in the first trimester of pregnancy. CDR3 sequence: CASGLVPRWTSGTSHNEQFF. The CDR3 DNA sequence: TGTGCTAGTGGTTTGGTACCCCGTTGGACTAGCGGGACGTCCCACAATGAGCAGTTCTTC.